One T cell receptor (beta chain) is described in this entry. There is no known antigen for this receptor. No per-base quality is available; no much larger clone lies one base away. Receptor amplification or capture employed 5' RACE. Sequencing relied on a NextSeq 500. Unique molecular identifiers were attached to individual cDNA molecules in the TCR library protocol so that sequencing error and PCR bias could be corrected. Both TCR alpha and beta chains were sequenced, and tight co-correlation was observed between alpha and beta sequence abundances in each sample. Per the authors' processing: Decombinator V4 was used to annotate TCR sequences for V gene, J gene and CDR3. TCRs were defined as expanded if a significant change between any two time points was detected under a Poisson model with p below 0.0001. TCR abundances were normalised to the total number of TCRs sequenced per sample and expressed as counts per million. TRAV1-2 paired with TRAJ12, TRAJ20 or TRAJ33 defined MAIT TCRs, while TRAV10 paired with TRAJ18 defined iNKT TCRs. VDJdb, accessed 1 November 2021, was searched for CMV, EBV and SARS-CoV-2 annotated TCRs, excluding TCRs annotated for multiple antigens. Using fastp at Q25 and MiXCR, TCRdb reprocessed the public reads and kept productive beta chains. Under each unique CDR3 protein, matching rows form one entry showing the most common genes and DNA. TCRdb's processing, not the study's, gives the V and J calls here. This sample lists just over 65,000 distinct CDR3 sequences; roughly 13% were detected once. The ten largest clones take up over 6.5% of the sample.

This was a case-control study nested in a cohort of healthcare workers in London, UK, who had nasopharyngeal swab PCR tests and blood samples taken every week. Healthcare workers were recruited between 23 and 31 March 2020, during the week of the UK lockdown, and were followed weekly for up to roughly 16 weeks. These data are taken from a study of early T cells in non-severe SARS-CoV-2 infection (dated by TCRdb to about 2021). In terms of the full investigation: Bulk RNA from unsorted whole blood was used for TCR sequencing, so alpha and beta chains could not be paired.

Summary of the overall study and its limitations: VDJdb matching was skewed toward anti-spike CD8 responses and likely underestimated virus-specific expansions, missing private and CD4 specificities.

The CDR1 and CDR2 encoded by the germline V gene are SGHDT and YYEEEE. The germline V end is reduced by 3 bases and the J end by 4 bases; junction bases left unmatched: 10. The CDR3, from cysteine to phenylalanine, totals 15 residues. Just CDR3 DNA is preserved here, 45 bases in frame from base 1. This TCR derives from an adult who was a healthcare worker with PCR-confirmed SARS-CoV-2 infection or an uninfected control (not recorded which). The sample comprised whole blood. Recombination connected TRBV5-6 to TRBJ2-7; 7 bases in the middle match TRBD1. The CDR3 corresponds to CASSSKPQGSYEQYF. The nucleotide sequence is TGTGCCAGCAGCTCGAAACCACAGGGGAGTTACGAGCAGTACTTC. Here the CDR3 is joined to the reference TRBV5-6 and TRBJ2-7 genes, and the full variable domain is: DAGVTQSPTHLIKTRGQQVTLRCSPKSGHDTVSWYQQALGQGPQFIFQYYEEEERQRGNFPDRFSGHQFPNYSSELNVNALLLGDSALYLCASSSKPQGSYEQYFGPGTRLTVT.